The T cell receptor (beta chain) under discussion was sequenced for a study of human T cells and chemical hapten exposure. Specified time point: patch test 3, about 24 weeks after DPC sensitization. Noted treatment: therapeutic diphenylcyclopropenone sensitization with weekly scalp DPC. Researchers extracted total RNA from unfractionated whole blood. This clonotype was recorded a few times. The antigen is undetermined. Study-wide results and limits: The study found that DPC sensitization did not change TCRs above 1 in 1000 frequency.

Germline loops: CDR1 LGHNA, CDR2 YSLEER. V dropped 1 base and J dropped 4 bases, with 8 bases sitting between them. The CDR3 length is 13 residues. TCRdb passed the RACE reads through MiXCR, listing each CDR3 protein once. The repertoire holds 95,000 to 150,000 distinct CDR3 sequences, with approximately 10% as singletons. The chain recombines TRBV4-3 with TRBJ2-7, with D tentatively TRBD1 (5 bases). The origin of this receptor is a woman between 45 and 60 years old with alopecia areata. Some clones in this sample may be carry-over from other donors' samples. Sequenced material: whole blood, taken in connection with sensitization to the hapten diphenylcyclopropenone (DPC). As DNA, the CDR3 is TGCGCCAGCAGCCAAGGAAGACAGTACGAGCAGTACTTC. It codes for CASSQGRQYEQYF.